The 2 T cell receptor beta chains below come from one sample, sequenced in a study of cytomegalovirus exposure and HLA in healthy donors. With 60 Vbeta and 13 Jbeta primers, the PCR was carried out. The assay was immunoSEQ multiplex PCR, and TCRdb's table has in-frame clones only and misses some. Among more than 150,000 clones listed, about 90% were seen once. The specimen was PBMCs. The receptors were sampled from a girl in the first two years of life in good health and CMV-seronegative.

The genes are TRBV5-4 and TRBJ1-2; 12 nucleotides agree with TRBD1. The CDR3 is 15 residues long. Germline V CDR1 and CDR2: SGHNT, YYREEE (reference sequence). V was clipped by 4 bases and J by 6 bases; unmatched bases: 7. As DNA, the CDR3 is TGTGCCAGCAGCCGATCGGGACAGGGGGCTGATGGCTACACCTTC. This sequence encodes CASSRSGQGADGYTF.

V and J are TRBV19 and TRBJ2-5, with 7 bases fitting TRBD2. Per the germline V gene, CDR1 is LNHDA and CDR2 is SQIVND (reference sequence). This CDR3 has 13 residues. With V trimmed by 4 bases and J by 5 bases, 4 bases remained unmatched. Here the CDR3 reads CASSRAGGETQYF. CDR3 coding DNA: TGTGCCAGTAGTAGAGCCGGGGGGGAGACCCAGTACTTC.